The sequence of this TCR beta chain was determined in a study of shared clonotypes between healthy human individuals. General study findings and limits: Represented diversity (both genetic and exposure-history) was limited by the small number of donors.

The V gene's germline CDR1 is SGHTA and CDR2 FQGTGA. This CDR3 has 13 residues. With 4 bases removed from V and 1 base from J, the gap between germline ends came to 7 bases. Worth noting for this clone: Its cognate antigen is unknown. A read error is likely here: a far larger clone is one base away. Other DNA sequences in the same sample also yield this CDR3.

Deep level was the assay's run setting. As originally analysed: ImmunoSEQ gave junction-only sequences without quality scores, so filtering differed. TCRdb keeps only in-frame clones here, not all; method: immunoSEQ multiplex PCR. V and J calls and clone size are as listed in that table; D and trimming were resolved from the DNA. Here the sample spans about 500,000 clones, approximately 71% being singletons. Sequences were obtained from PBMCs. The source of this sequence is a middle-aged woman in good health. Some clones in this sample may be carry-over from other donors' samples. The chain employs TRBV7-3 and TRBJ1-1, with D perhaps TRBD1 (5 bases). Here the CDR3 reads CASSSTGNTEAFF. DNA of the CDR3: TGTGCCAGCAGCTCCACAGGGAACACTGAAGCTTTCTTT.